These T cell receptor beta chains were read from a single sample in a study of Graves' ophthalmopathy and Graves' hyperthyroidism. A single record per CDR3 protein comes from TCRdb applying MiXCR to the multiplex PCR reads. Of approximately 480,000 distinct CDR3 sequences in the sample, approximately 15% were seen once. Sequenced: blood. The source of these receptors is a woman aged 25-40 years with Graves' ophthalmopathy. Both conserved end residues are part of each CDR3. The order of the fields is clone size, D gene, J gene, V gene, CDR3 protein, CDR3 DNA. A D gene is named only where the DNA matches it firmly. For some rows the clone size is stated as once, few or many, or as a class when expanded; others skip it.

>many|TRBD2|TRBJ2-5|TRBV20-1
CSAIKRGGIETQYF
TGCAGTGCTATAAAGCGGGGCGGGATAGAGACCCAGTACTTC
>many|TRBD1|TRBJ1-3|TRBV29-1
CSVAQGAGNTIYF
TGCAGCGTCGCACAGGGGGCTGGAAACACCATATATTTT
>many|NA|TRBJ2-7|TRBV28
CATTHYYEQYF
TGTGCCACCACACATTATTACGAGCAGTACTTC
>NA|NA|TRBJ1-5|TRBV10-1
CASSAPGQPQHF
TGCGCCAGCAGTGCCCCAGGGCAGCCCCAGCATTTT
>many|NA|TRBJ2-2|TRBV11-2
CASMGPSQNTGKLFF
TGTGCCAGCATGGGCCCCTCCCAGAACACCGGGAAGCTGTTTTTT
>many|NA|TRBJ1-1|TRBV10-3
CAIRGSLNTEAFF
TGTGCCATCAGGGGATCCCTGAACACTGAAGCTTTCTTT
>many|NA|TRBJ1-3|TRBV20-1
CSAQGAYSGNTIYF
TGCAGTGCTCAGGGAGCTTACTCTGGAAACACCATATATTTT
>few|NA|TRBJ1-5|TRBV30
CAWSVGQYQPQHF
TGTGCCTGGAGTGTCGGGCAGTATCAGCCCCAGCATTTT
>few|TRBD2|TRBJ2-2|TRBV9
CASSGIAGGLGTGELFF
TGTGCCAGCAGCGGCATAGCGGGGGGGCTCGGCACCGGGGAGCTGTTTTTT
>NA|TRBD1|TRBJ1-1|TRBV12-3/TRBV12-4
CASSLSRDSRQAFF
TGTGCCAGCAGTTTGAGCCGGGACAGCCGGCAAGCTTTCTTT
>many|NA|TRBJ1-1|TRBV6-1
CASSDPPDTLNTEAFF
TGTGCCAGCAGCGATCCTCCGGACACTTTGAACACTGAAGCTTTCTTT
>many|TRBD2|TRBJ2-5|TRBV10-2
CASSEFARTSGGPRGTQYF
TGCGCCAGCAGTGAGTTCGCACGGACTAGCGGGGGTCCCCGAGGGACCCAGTACTTC
>many|NA|TRBJ2-7|TRBV4-1
CASSQGRNRAYEQYF
TGCGCCAGCAGCCAAGGTCGAAACAGGGCCTACGAGCAGTACTTC
>many|NA|TRBJ1-1|TRBV2
CASRNGFF
TGTGCCAGCAGGAACGGTTTCTTT
>many|TRBD1|TRBJ2-3|TRBV19
CASRQTGYATDTQYF
TGTGCCAGTAGACAGACAGGGTACGCCACAGATACGCAGTATTTT
>many|NA|TRBJ2-7|TRBV20-1
CSATDSQSSYEQYF
TGCAGTGCAACCGACAGTCAGAGCTCCTACGAGCAGTACTTC
>many|NA|TRBJ1-1|TRBV13
CASSFPGLRPMNTEAFF
TGTGCCAGCAGCTTTCCGGGACTCAGACCTATGAACACTGAAGCTTTCTTT
>many|TRBD2|TRBJ2-2|TRBV29-1
CSVEEAGGRNTGELFF
TGCAGCGTTGAAGAGGCGGGGGGGCGAAACACCGGGGAGCTGTTTTTT
>many|NA|TRBJ2-7|TRBV7-9
CASSLDSGDSYEQYF
TGTGCCAGCAGCTTAGATTCGGGGGACTCCTACGAGCAGTACTTC
>many|NA|TRBJ1-2|TRBV6-5
CASSYSGGHYGYTF
TGTGCCAGCAGTTACTCGGGGGGTCACTATGGCTACACCTTC
>many|NA|TRBJ1-6|TRBV6-5
CASSYGSGNSPLHF
TGTGCCAGCAGTTACGGATCGGGTAATTCACCCCTCCACTTT
>few|TRBD1|TRBJ2-7|TRBV28
CASSSIGQGPYEQYF
TGTGCCAGCAGCAGCATTGGACAGGGACCCTACGAGCAGTACTTC
>many|NA|TRBJ2-7|TRBV5-1
CTSSLTLTYEQYF
TGCACCAGCAGCTTGACTCTTACCTACGAGCAGTACTTC
>many|TRBD1|TRBJ2-7|TRBV12-3/TRBV12-4
CASSFPDRGEQYF
TGTGCCAGCAGTTTCCCCGACAGGGGCGAGCAGTACTTC
>many|NA|TRBJ1-6|TRBV2
CASSARQYNSPLHF
TGTGCCAGCAGTGCTAGACAGTATAATTCACCCCTCCACTTT
>many|TRBD1|TRBJ2-7|TRBV7-9
CASSTTGRPCEQYF
TGTGCCAGCAGCACGACAGGGCGCCCTTGCGAGCAGTACTTC
>NA|NA|TRBJ1-5|TRBV2
CASTYGENQPQHF
TGTGCCAGCACCTACGGGGAGAATCAGCCCCAGCATTTT
>many|NA|TRBJ1-5|TRBV5-6
CASSFWSGIQPQHF
TGTGCCAGCAGCTTTTGGTCAGGGATTCAGCCCCAGCATTTT
>many|NA|TRBJ1-2|TRBV9
CASSVARTSGYTF
TGTGCCAGCAGCGTAGCCCGAACGAGTGGCTACACCTTC
>NA|NA|TRBJ2-5|TRBV4-3
CASSQWTGRGETQYF
TGCGCCAGCAGCCAATGGACAGGGAGGGGAGAGACCCAGTACTTC
>NA|TRBD2|TRBJ2-3|TRBV6-1
CASSSSGGAADTQYF
TGTGCCAGCAGCTCTAGCGGGGGGGCCGCAGATACGCAGTATTTT
>many|TRBD2|TRBJ2-7|TRBV9
CASSVGSGRSYEQYF
TGTGCCAGCAGCGTAGGTAGCGGGAGGTCCTACGAGCAGTACTTC
>many|NA|TRBJ1-1|TRBV6-2/TRBV6-3
CASSYQQTNTEAFF
TGTGCCAGCAGTTATCAGCAGACGAACACTGAAGCTTTCTTT
>many|NA|TRBJ2-7|TRBV9
CASSANRDTQPYEQYF
TGTGCCAGCAGCGCGAACCGGGACACACAACCTTACGAGCAGTACTTC
>NA|NA|TRBJ1-2|TRBV19
CASYRATGLGYTF
TGTGCCAGTTACAGGGCGACGGGCCTTGGCTACACCTTC
>NA|NA|TRBJ2-7|TRBV6-2/TRBV6-3
CASSVYPGRDNSYEQYF
TGTGCCAGCAGCGTCTACCCCGGCCGGGACAACTCCTACGAGCAGTACTTC
>many|NA|TRBJ1-5|TRBV20-1
CSAAPLDTTYF
TGCAGTGCTGCCCCCCTGGACACCACGTATTTT
>NA|NA|TRBJ1-5|TRBV6-1
CASRQFLSNQPQHF
TGTGCCAGCAGACAGTTCCTTAGCAATCAGCCCCAGCATTTT
>many|NA|TRBJ2-7|TRBV5-1
CASSLMAGPYEQYF
TGCGCCAGCAGTCTAATGGCAGGACCCTACGAGCAGTACTTC
>many|TRBD2|TRBJ2-2|TRBV11-1
CASNTGGGRTGELFF
TGTGCCAGCAATACGGGAGGCGGACGCACCGGGGAGCTGTTTTTT
>few|NA|TRBJ2-5|TRBV10-1
CASSESGREMETQYF
TGCGCCAGCAGTGAGTCGGGTCGGGAGATGGAGACCCAGTACTTC
>many|TRBD1|TRBJ1-5|TRBV4-1
CASSQDGTVQPQHF
TGCGCCAGCAGCCAGGACGGGACAGTTCAGCCCCAGCATTTT
>many|NA|TRBJ1-2|TRBV11-2
CASSLGIGGNVNYTF
TGTGCCAGCAGCTTAGGGATCGGGGGGAACGTTAACTACACCTTC
>many|NA|TRBJ1-3|TRBV7-2
CASSIQGTGNTIYF
TGTGCCAGCAGCATCCAGGGGACTGGAAACACCATATATTTT
>NA|NA|TRBJ2-4|TRBV12-3/TRBV12-4
CASSSWTETNIQYF
TGTGCCAGCAGTTCCTGGACGGAGACAAACATTCAGTACTTC
>NA|NA|TRBJ2-7|TRBV19
CASSISLQGPSYEQCF
TGTGCCAGTAGTATATCCCTGCAGGGGCCCTCCTACGAGCAGTGCTTC
>once|NA|TRBJ2-7|TRBV30
CAWSVLGSSYEQYF
TGTGCCTGGAGTGTACTCGGGAGCTCCTACGAGCAGTACTTC
>many|NA|TRBJ1-2|TRBV20-1
CSARGERNYGYTF
TGCAGTGCTAGAGGCGAACGGAACTATGGCTACACCTTC
>many|NA|TRBJ1-5|TRBV19
CASSIGDSNQPQHF
TGTGCCAGTAGTATCGGGGATAGCAATCAGCCCCAGCATTTT
>many|NA|TRBJ1-1|TRBV15
CATSRDRDRRGTEAFF
TGTGCCACCAGCAGAGATCGTGACAGGAGGGGCACTGAAGCTTTCTTT
>NA|NA|TRBJ2-2|TRBV20-1
CSAPRWASENTGELFF
TGCAGTGCCCCAAGGTGGGCTAGCGAGAACACCGGGGAGCTGTTTTTT
>many|NA|TRBJ1-2|TRBV28
CASTQGSAGPNYGYTF
TGTGCCAGCACTCAAGGATCGGCAGGGCCTAACTATGGCTACACCTTC
>many|NA|TRBJ1-1|TRBV15
CATSRDEEYTEAFF
TGTGCCACCAGCAGAGATGAAGAGTACACTGAAGCTTTCTTT
>many|TRBD1|TRBJ2-7|TRBV2
CANLDRGNSYEQYF
TGTGCCAACCTAGACAGGGGAAACTCCTACGAGCAGTACTTC
>many|NA|TRBJ1-1|TRBV6-5
CASMVRGNHAEAFF
TGTGCCAGCATGGTTCGGGGCAATCACGCTGAAGCTTTCTTT
>many|NA|TRBJ2-7|TRBV6-5
CASTTNRDVEQYF
TGTGCCAGCACCACCAACAGGGATGTGGAGCAGTACTTC
>many|TRBD2|TRBJ2-5|TRBV6-1
CASTQVLPGGTQYF
TGTGCCAGCACCCAGGTCCTCCCGGGGGGGACCCAGTACTTC